This is a list of T cell receptor beta chains from one sample in a study of T-cell memory formation after mild COVID-19. TCRdb processed the 5' RACE reads anew with MiXCR; each CDR3 protein has one entry. Here the sample spans just under 350,000 distinct CDR3 sequences, 10% to 15% being singletons. The sequenced sample consisted of PBMCs or a T cell subset sorted from them (not recorded which). The origin of the receptors is a man younger than 30 who had mild COVID-19 (a few samples of this study predate the infection). Cell type and time point are not known. CDR3s include the opening cysteine and the closing phenylalanine or tryptophan. The D gene is left open where the match is weak. Expanded clones are given a class, and other clones once, few, many or no size at all.

TRBJ2-2 TRBV12-3/TRBV12-4 NA few TGTGCCAGCAGTTTCGTCGCGGGGTTCACCGGGGAGCTGTTTTTT CASSFVAGFTGELFF
TRBJ2-2 TRBV4-2 TRBD2 NA TGTGCCAGCAGCCCTCTGCGGGGGGCCCCCGGGGAGCTGTTTTTT CASSPLRGAPGELFF
TRBJ2-4 TRBV12-5 TRBD1 NA TGTGCTAGTGGTTCCTTACAGGGGGCTAGGGTAACCAAAAACATTCAGTACTTC CASGSLQGARVTKNIQYF
TRBJ2-7 TRBV15 TRBD2 few TGTGCCACCAGGGGAGCGGGGCGCGAGCAGTACTTC CATRGAGREQYF
TRBJ2-1 TRBV7-3 TRBD2 few TGTGCCAGCAGCTCTAGCGGGGGCTCCTACAATGAGCAGTTCTTC CASSSSGGSYNEQFF
TRBJ2-2 TRBV20-1 TRBD1 few TGCAGTGCTAGAGCGAGTCGACAGGGCAACACCGGGGAGCTGTTTTTT CSARASRQGNTGELFF
TRBJ2-6 TRBV10-3 TRBD1 many TGTGCCAATTCCGGGACAGGGGTCTCTGGGGCCAACGTCCTGACTTTC CANSGTGVSGANVLTF
TRBJ2-3 TRBV6-5 NA NA TGTGCCAGCAGTTCCCTAGGGGCTAGCACAGATACGCAGTATTTT CASSSLGASTDTQYF
TRBJ2-5 TRBV12-3/TRBV12-4 NA NA TGTGCCAGCAGATCGGGGGGCGGAGAGACCCAGTACTTC CASRSGGGETQYF
TRBJ2-2 TRBV4-3 TRBD2 few TGCGCCAGCAGCCCCGGACTAGCGGGGGGGATAGCCGGGGAGCTGTTTTTT CASSPGLAGGIAGELFF
TRBJ1-6 TRBV5-6 NA NA TGTGCCAGCAGCTTGGATCGGGGGAGGTCACCCCTCCACTTT CASSLDRGRSPLHF
TRBJ1-1 TRBV5-1 NA few TGCGCCAGCAGCTTGTTCTCCGGGACGAACACTGAAGCTTTCTTT CASSLFSGTNTEAFF
TRBJ2-1 TRBV6-5 NA NA TGTGCCAGCAGTCCACAGGGCTATGAGCAGTTCTTC CASSPQGYEQFF
TRBJ1-6 TRBV5-8 NA NA TGTGCCAGCAGCTTGCCCCCCCTGGGCGGTTCACCCCTCCACTTT CASSLPPLGGSPLHF
TRBJ1-6 TRBV7-2 TRBD1 many TGTGCCAGCAGCATGGCAGGGGGTGGACCCCTCCACTTT CASSMAGGGPLHF
TRBJ1-2 TRBV6-5 NA few TGTGCCAGCAGAGCAAAAGGTTATGGCTACACCTTC CASRAKGYGYTF
TRBJ2-7 TRBV4-1 NA NA TGCGCCAGCAGCCAAGAGCCCCCGTATGGGCAGTACTTC CASSQEPPYGQYF
TRBJ1-2 TRBV29-1 NA few TGCAGCGTTGCGAGACAGGTCGTCCTTCATGGCTACACCTTC CSVARQVVLHGYTF
TRBJ1-6 TRBV7-2 NA few TGTGCCAGCAGCGATACGTATCCCTCACCCCTCCACTTT CASSDTYPSPLHF
TRBJ1-4 TRBV20-1 TRBD1 NA TGCAGTGCCCAGGACAGGTCGACTAATGAAAAACTGTTTTTT CSAQDRSTNEKLFF
TRBJ2-1 TRBV10-2 NA few TGCGCCAGCAGTGTCAACAATGAGCAGTTCTTC CASSVNNEQFF
TRBJ2-7 TRBV19 TRBD2 few TGTGCCAGTAGTATGGGAGCGGGGGTCTCCTACGAGCAGTACTTC CASSMGAGVSYEQYF
TRBJ2-3 TRBV6-1 TRBD1 NA TGTGCCAGCAGTGAAGCTCGACAGGGGGCCGGCACAGATACGCAGTATTTT CASSEARQGAGTDTQYF
TRBJ1-2 TRBV7-9 NA many TGTGCCAGCAGCCGCACCCCGACTGTCTATGGCTACACCTTC CASSRTPTVYGYTF
TRBJ1-2 TRBV5-6 NA NA TGTGCCAGCAGCTTGGACCTCAGTGCTAACTATGGCTACACCTTC CASSLDLSANYGYTF
TRBJ2-1 TRBV4-3 NA NA TGCGCCAGCAGCCAAGACGATGCAGCCTACAATGAGCAGTTCTTC CASSQDDAAYNEQFF
TRBJ2-2 TRBV12-3/TRBV12-4 NA few TGTGCCAGCACCACCCCCGGGCAGAGCACCGGGGAGCTGTTTTTT CASTTPGQSTGELFF
TRBJ2-3 TRBV7-9 NA many TGTGCCAGCAGCTACCGGGGGAGCACAGATACGCAGTATTTT CASSYRGSTDTQYF
TRBJ1-6 TRBV12-3/TRBV12-4 NA NA TGTGCCAGCACGGATGCCCGGGGTTCACCCCTCCACTTT CASTDARGSPLHF
TRBJ2-5 TRBV23-1 NA few TGCGCCAGCAGTCAATCGGCGGGGGAGACCCAGTACTTC CASSQSAGETQYF
TRBJ2-7 TRBV10-3 NA NA TGTGCCATCAGTGAGTCCGAGGGGCGGCCCTCCGAGCAGTACTTC CAISESEGRPSEQYF
TRBJ1-2 TRBV2 NA once TGTGCCAGCAGTGAAAGGCAGAGCGTATACGGCTACACCTTC CASSERQSVYGYTF
TRBJ1-2 TRBV29-1 TRBD1 NA TGCAGCGTTGATGAAGACAGGGGGCAGGGATATGGCTACACCTTC CSVDEDRGQGYGYTF
TRBJ1-2 TRBV24-1 NA many TGTGCCACCAGTGGGGATAACTATGGCTACACCTTC CATSGDNYGYTF
TRBJ2-6 TRBV11-2 NA NA TGTGCCAGCCTTCCCTCTGGGGCCAACGTCCTGACTTTC CASLPSGANVLTF
TRBJ1-2 TRBV7-2 NA few TGTGCCAGCAGCTTAGAACGCGGGAAGGCGGACTATGGCTACACCTTC CASSLERGKADYGYTF
TRBJ1-2 TRBV24-1 NA NA TGTGCCACCAGGGCTCAGGGTCCTAACTATGGCTACACCTTC CATRAQGPNYGYTF
TRBJ2-3 TRBV10-3 NA many TGTGCCATCAGGGGGCAGGGGTCAGATACGCAGTATTTT CAIRGQGSDTQYF
TRBJ1-1 TRBV27 TRBD1 NA TGTGCCAGCAGGGGAAAGGGGGCTCAAGAGGCTTTCTTT CASRGKGAQEAFF
TRBJ1-5 TRBV5-1 TRBD1 NA TGCGCCAGCAGCGGACACAGGGGTAGGGGCAATCAGCCCCAGCATTTT CASSGHRGRGNQPQHF
TRBJ2-5 TRBV20-1 TRBD2 NA TGCAGTGCTAGAGCCAGCGGGGGTCAAGAGACCCAGTACTTC CSARASGGQETQYF
TRBJ1-2 TRBV10-3 TRBD1 NA TGTGCCATCAGTGGACAGGGGGCCCCATATGGCTACACCTTC CAISGQGAPYGYTF
TRBJ2-7 TRBV6-2/TRBV6-3 TRBD2 few TGTGCCAGCAGTGCCCTTGCGGGGGGACAATACGAGCAGTACTTC CASSALAGGQYEQYF
TRBJ1-1 TRBV5-1 TRBD1 few TGCGCCAGCAGCTTGGTCCCGGGACAGAGGAACACTGAAGCTTTCTTT CASSLVPGQRNTEAFF
TRBJ2-5 TRBV7-8 NA few TGTGCCAGCAGCTCCTGGTGGGGGCCAGAGACCCAGTACTTC CASSSWWGPETQYF
TRBJ2-3 TRBV20-1 NA many TGCAGTGCTAGGGCCGGGGTAGGAGATACGCAGTATTTT CSARAGVGDTQYF
TRBJ2-3 TRBV9 NA NA TGTGCCAGCAGCGTACTCTATAGTGGGGGCACAGATACGCAGTATTTT CASSVLYSGGTDTQYF
TRBJ2-3 TRBV7-6 NA NA TGTGCCAGCAGCTCGTATTCCGGGGTCGGGCCAGATACGCAGTATTTT CASSSYSGVGPDTQYF
TRBJ2-1 TRBV6-6 NA NA TGTGCCAGCAGTTCGGCGCTGATTGAGCAGTTCTTC CASSSALIEQFF
TRBJ1-1 TRBV5-1 NA many TGCGCCAGCAGCCCGGGGGAGGGGATGAACACTGAAGCTTTCTTT CASSPGEGMNTEAFF
TRBJ2-1 TRBV7-3 TRBD2 NA TGTGCCAGCAGCCCGCGCGCTAGCGGGGGGCTCTATGAGCAGTTCTTC CASSPRASGGLYEQFF
TRBJ1-2 TRBV5-5 TRBD1 NA TGTGCCAGCAGCTGGGGGCAGGGGGCGGACTATGGCTACACCTTC CASSWGQGADYGYTF
TRBJ2-3 TRBV11-2 NA few TGTGCCAGCAGCTTCGCCAGGGGCCTCACAGATACGCAGTATTTT CASSFARGLTDTQYF
TRBJ2-3 TRBV7-2 NA NA TGTGCCAGCACCCGATCGGGGGAGACAGATACGCAGTATTTT CASTRSGETDTQYF
TRBJ2-3 TRBV7-9 NA NA TGTGCCAGCAGCTCATCCTCAGGGCCAGATACGCAGTATTTT CASSSSSGPDTQYF
TRBJ2-5 TRBV7-2 TRBD2 few TGTGCCAGCAGCGGCAGCGGGGGGGGACAAGAGACCCAGTACTTC CASSGSGGGQETQYF
TRBJ1-1 TRBV5-1 NA NA TGCGCCAGCAGCTTGGAGGCCAGAAACACTGAAGCTTTCTTT CASSLEARNTEAFF